This record looks at one T cell receptor beta chain sequence and its context. The target antigen is unknown. The germline V gene encodes CDR1 SGHVS and CDR2 FNYEAQ. Trimming stripped 5 bases from V and 4 bases from J, with 14 bases between. There are 14 residues in the CDR3. The data belong to a study of T cells in localized non-small cell lung cancer. Broader study findings: Sequencing was restricted to one tumor region; therefore, heterogeneity remains possible.

Measured with immunoSEQ multiplex PCR; TCRdb has only the in-frame clones, and not every one. The table shows over 8,500 clones, with roughly four fifths occurring only once. The chain employs TRBV7-6 and TRBJ1-2; D not certain. The source is a female donor aged 60 or older with stage II lung adenocarcinoma. The sample was peripheral blood mononuclear cells, taken before any cancer treatment. This CDR3 reads CASSPEGKTYGYTF. Here the CDR3 DNA reads TGTGCCAGCAGCCCGGAGGGAAAGACCTATGGCTACACCTTC.